This T cell receptor (beta chain) originates from a study of blood T cells in healthy people across ages. The second PCR ran roughly 6 to 12 cycles with a sample-barcoded 5' primer and J-beta primers. One entry per CDR3 protein results from TCRdb running MiXCR on the 5' RACE reads. Found here are 700,000 or so distinct CDR3 sequences, around a fifth of them singletons; the top ten hold around 22%. This CDR3 region has 13 residues. V lost 2 bases to trimming and J lost 8 bases, with 12 bases between them. The V gene's germline CDR1 is SGHAT and CDR2 FQNNGV. The rearrangement links TRBV11-2 to TRBJ1-1; D is ambiguous. The origin of this receptor is a man between 65 and 79 years old in good health. Sequenced: blood. The CDR3 loop reads CASSLRGSLEAFF. In DNA, the CDR3 is TGTGCCAGCAGCTTAAGAGGGTCTCTGGAAGCTTTCTTT.